Listed below are T cell receptor beta chains from one sample, sequenced in a study of patients and donors after allogeneic stem cell transplantation. TCRdb passed the RT-PCR reads through MiXCR, listing each CDR3 protein once. The sample shows 920,000 or so distinct CDR3 sequences, under 20% of them seen only once. Input material: blood, either unsorted or a sorted T cell fraction (not recorded which). The receptors here all came from a human donor who was either an allogeneic HSCT recipient or a stem cell or donor lymphocyte infusion donor (not recorded which). It is not recorded whose cells these are; they may come from a transplant donor. The CDR3 runs from the conserved cysteine through the conserved F or W. Fields, in order: V gene, D gene, clone size, J gene, CDR3 DNA, CDR3 protein. A D gene is named only where the DNA matches it firmly. Clone size is given for some rows only: seen once, a few or many times, or a class if the clone is expanded.

TRBV9	NA	NA	TRBJ2-5	TGTGCCAGCAGCCCGGGCACTTTGGGGGTGGAGACCCAGTACTTC	CASSPGTLGVETQYF
TRBV28	NA	NA	TRBJ2-3	TGTGCCAGTCGGAACCGGGGAGATACGCAGTATTTT	CASRNRGDTQYF
TRBV20-1	NA	few	TRBJ2-3	TGCAGTGCTAGGCCTGTAACAGATACGCAGTATTTT	CSARPVTDTQYF
TRBV15	NA	few	TRBJ1-3	TGTGCCACCAGCAGAGCCGGGAAACACTCTGGAAACACCATATATTTT	CATSRAGKHSGNTIYF
TRBV20-1	TRBD1	NA	TRBJ1-1	TGCAGTGCTAGACAGCATAGGGGGCGGACTGAAGCTTTCTTT	CSARQHRGRTEAFF
TRBV5-1	TRBD2	NA	TRBJ2-7	TGCGCCAGCAGCTTGGGGACTAGCGGGTATCCTGACTACGAGCAGTACTTC	CASSLGTSGYPDYEQYF
TRBV7-3	NA	NA	TRBJ1-5	TGTGCCAGCAGCCTGCGAGGGCAGAAGAATCAGCCCCAGCATTTT	CASSLRGQKNQPQHF
TRBV7-9	TRBD1	few	TRBJ1-2	TGTGCCAGCAGCACGACGACAGGGGGATTGGCCTATGGCTACACCTTC	CASSTTTGGLAYGYTF
TRBV24-1	TRBD2	NA	TRBJ2-1	TGTGCCATCTCTAGCGGGGGACCATGGGGGCAGTTCTTC	CAISSGGPWGQFF
TRBV20-1	NA	NA	TRBJ2-5	TGCAGTGCTAGTCCCCCCCCCCTTCCGGGAACCAAAGAGACCCAGTACTTC	CSASPPPLPGTKETQYF
TRBV6-2/TRBV6-3	NA	NA	TRBJ1-5	TGTGCCAGCAGTTACGGGGGACTTCCTAGCAATCAGCCCCAGCATTTT	CASSYGGLPSNQPQHF
TRBV25-1	NA	NA	TRBJ2-7	TGTACCAGCAGTGAATCTGAGTTCGGCTACGAGCAGTACTTC	CTSSESEFGYEQYF
TRBV28	NA	NA	TRBJ1-6	TGTGCCAGCAGTTTAGGGAGTAGGTCACCCCTCCACTTT	CASSLGSRSPLHF
TRBV6-1	NA	NA	TRBJ2-1	TGTGCCAGCAGTCCCGACGCGCCGGCTAGCTCCTACAATGAGCAGTTCTTC	CASSPDAPASSYNEQFF
TRBV11-2	TRBD1	few	TRBJ2-1	TGTGCCAGCAGCTCCCAGGACAGGTCCTACAATGAGCAGTTCTTC	CASSSQDRSYNEQFF
TRBV12-3/TRBV12-4	TRBD2	NA	TRBJ2-5	TGTGCCAGCAGCTTCTTAGCGGGAGCGTGGTACCAAGAGACCCAGTACTTC	CASSFLAGAWYQETQYF
TRBV6-5	TRBD2	NA	TRBJ2-5	TGTGCCAGCAGTTCCCTGGGACTAGCGAAAGAGACCCAGTACTTC	CASSSLGLAKETQYF
TRBV6-1	TRBD1	NA	TRBJ1-5	TGTGCCAGCAGTCGGGGACAGGGGGCGGGCAATCAGCCCCAGCATTTT	CASSRGQGAGNQPQHF
TRBV4-1	TRBD2	few	TRBJ2-7	TGCGCCAGCAGCCAGGGACTAGGGGGTCTCTTCGAGCAGTACTTC	CASSQGLGGLFEQYF
TRBV12-3/TRBV12-4	TRBD1	NA	TRBJ1-6	TGTGCCAGCAGTTCCCGGACAGGATATTCACCCCTCCACTTT	CASSSRTGYSPLHF
TRBV20-1	NA	NA	TRBJ2-2	TGCAGTGCTAAAGGTTCCAGGGGAACCGGGGAGCTGTTTTTT	CSAKGSRGTGELFF
TRBV11-2	NA	few	TRBJ1-3	TGTGCCAGCAGCCCGGGCCAGGGTATATCTGGAAACACCATATATTTT	CASSPGQGISGNTIYF